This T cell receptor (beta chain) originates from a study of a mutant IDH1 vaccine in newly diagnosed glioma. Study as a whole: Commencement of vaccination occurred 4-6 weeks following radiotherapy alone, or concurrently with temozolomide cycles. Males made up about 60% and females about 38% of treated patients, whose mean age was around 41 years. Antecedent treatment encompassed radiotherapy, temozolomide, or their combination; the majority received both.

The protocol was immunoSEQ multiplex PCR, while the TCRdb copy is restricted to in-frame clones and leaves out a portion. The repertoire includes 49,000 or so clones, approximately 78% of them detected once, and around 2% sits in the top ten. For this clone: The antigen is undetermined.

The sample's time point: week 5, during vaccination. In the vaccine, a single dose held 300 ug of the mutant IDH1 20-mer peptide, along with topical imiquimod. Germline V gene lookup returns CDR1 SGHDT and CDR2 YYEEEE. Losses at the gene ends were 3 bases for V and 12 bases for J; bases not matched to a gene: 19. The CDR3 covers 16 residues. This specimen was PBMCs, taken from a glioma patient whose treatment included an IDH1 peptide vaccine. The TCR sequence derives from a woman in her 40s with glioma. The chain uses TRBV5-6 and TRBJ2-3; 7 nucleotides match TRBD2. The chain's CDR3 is CASSSEGSDGRITQYF. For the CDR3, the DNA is TGTGCCAGCAGCTCGGAGGGTAGCGACGGGAGGATAACCCAGTATTTT.